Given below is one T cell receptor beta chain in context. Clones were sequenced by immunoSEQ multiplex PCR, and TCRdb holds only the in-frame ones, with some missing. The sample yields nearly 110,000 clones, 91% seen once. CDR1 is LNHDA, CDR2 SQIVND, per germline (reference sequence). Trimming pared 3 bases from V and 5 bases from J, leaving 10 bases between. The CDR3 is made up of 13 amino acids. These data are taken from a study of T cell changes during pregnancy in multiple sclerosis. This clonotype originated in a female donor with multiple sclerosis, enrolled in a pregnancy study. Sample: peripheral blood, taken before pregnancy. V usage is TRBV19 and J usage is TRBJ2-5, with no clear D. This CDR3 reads CASSMVLRETQYF. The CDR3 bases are TGTGCCAGTAGTATGGTCCTCCGGGAGACCCAGTACTTC.